The 10 T cell receptor beta chains reported below all come from one sample, sequenced in a study of cytomegalovirus exposure and HLA in healthy donors. This PCR relied on a set of 60 Vbeta primers and 13 Jbeta primers. Clones were read by immunoSEQ multiplex PCR, and TCRdb kept only the in-frame ones, dropping some. Of 200,000 to 250,000 clones in the sample, more than 80% were seen once. The sample was PBMCs. The receptors come from a man aged 25-45 years in good health and CMV-seronegative.

This chain joins TRBV27 and TRBJ2-7; the match to TRBD2 covers 8 bases. The V gene's germline CDR1 is MNHEY and CDR2 SMNVEV (reference sequence). V trimming: 3 bases; J trimming: 6 bases; junction bases outside the gene matches: 10. The CDR3 runs 15 residues. DNA for the CDR3: TGTGCCAGCAGTTTTTCACGGACCGGGGGGGCCGAGCAGTACTTC. This translates into CASSFSRTGGAEQYF.

V and J are TRBV28 and TRBJ1-6; D remains ambiguous. Germline loops: CDR1 MDHEN, CDR2 SYDVKM. V was cut by 3 bases and J by 4 bases, with 7 bases left in between. This CDR3 comprises 14 residues. CDR3 in amino acids: CASSFGRYNSPLHF. DNA of the CDR3: TGTGCCAGCAGTTTCGGTCGGTATAATTCACCCCTCCACTTT.

This clone occurred once. The chain joins TRBV5-4 to TRBJ2-7; perhaps TRBD1 as D (5 bases). V dropped 2 bases and J dropped 3 bases, with 6 bases sitting between them. The CDR3 is made up of 12 amino acids. Germline V gene sequence: CDR1 SGHNT, CDR2 YYREEE (reference sequence). CDR3 amino acids: CASSFDSYEQYF. CDR3 in DNA: TGTGCCAGCAGCTTCGACAGCTACGAGCAGTACTTC.

The chain joins TRBV28 to TRBJ2-2; 8 bases fit TRBD1. V lost 2 bases and J lost 5; bases outside the gene matches: 10. Germline V lookup: CDR1 MDHEN, CDR2 SYDVKM. The CDR3 spans 17 residues. CDR3 sequence (DNA): TGTGCCAGCAGTTTAATGGCAGGGGGCGAGCATACCGGGGAGCTGTTTTTT. Its translation: CASSLMAGGEHTGELFF.

The rearrangement links TRBV5-1 to TRBJ2-3, with 9 bases lining up with TRBD2. The CDR3 is made up of 15 amino acids. V dropped 1 base and J dropped 1; count of bases not matched to a gene: 1. The germline gives CDR1 SGHRS, CDR2 YFSETQ. CDR3 amino acids: CASSLPSGGTDTQYF. The CDR3, as DNA: TGCGCCAGCAGCTTGCCTAGCGGGGGCACAGATACGCAGTATTTT.

J is TRBJ1-5 and V is TRBV29-1; D is perhaps TRBD1 (5 bases). With 6 bases removed from V and 5 bases from J, the gap between germline ends came to 14 bases. This CDR3 is built from 13 residues. The germline CDR1 and CDR2 sequences are SQVTM and ANQGSEA. The CDR3 loop is CSVGDSFDQPQHF. CDR3 nucleotides: TGCAGCGTGGGCGACAGTTTCGATCAGCCCCAGCATTTT.

This clone was found once. This chain connects TRBV2 to TRBJ1-6; D unclear. Germline lookup yields CDR1 SNHLY and CDR2 FYNNEI. Trimming pared 7 bases from V and 7 bases from J, leaving 11 bases between. The CDR3 consists of 13 residues. In DNA, the CDR3 is TGTGCCAGCACAGGTGTTGGGAATTCACCCCTCCACTTT. This sequence encodes CASTGVGNSPLHF.

The rearrangement links TRBV28 to TRBJ1-6; D not resolved. The CDR3 is 12 residues long. Looked up from germline, CDR1 is MDHEN and CDR2 is SYDVKM. V dropped 3 bases and J dropped 10 bases, with 7 bases sitting between them. CDR3 nucleotides: TGTGCCAGCAGTTTCAGGTGGTCACCCCTCCACTTT. Translation gives CASSFRWSPLHF.

This clone was observed a few times. The rearrangement joins TRBV7-2 to TRBJ2-5; D might be TRBD2 (7 bases). V lost 0 bases, J lost 1 base, and 12 bases lay in between. Per germline, CDR1 SGHTA and CDR2 FQGNSA. The CDR3 is made up of 16 amino acids. CDR3 nucleotide sequence: TGTGCCAGCAGCTTAGCAGGGGGGGGCCTCCAAGAGACCCAGTACTTC. Translation gives CASSLAGGGLQETQYF.

The chain combines TRBV5-6 with TRBJ1-4; possibly TRBD1 for D (6 bases). With 1 base removed from V and 8 bases from J, the gap between germline ends came to 12 bases. Per the germline V gene, CDR1 is SGHDT and CDR2 is YYEEEE. The CDR3 has 14 residues. The DNA of the CDR3 is TGTGCCAGCAGCTTGCTAGAGGGGGGGGAAAAACTGTTTTTT. Protein product: CASSLLEGGEKLFF.